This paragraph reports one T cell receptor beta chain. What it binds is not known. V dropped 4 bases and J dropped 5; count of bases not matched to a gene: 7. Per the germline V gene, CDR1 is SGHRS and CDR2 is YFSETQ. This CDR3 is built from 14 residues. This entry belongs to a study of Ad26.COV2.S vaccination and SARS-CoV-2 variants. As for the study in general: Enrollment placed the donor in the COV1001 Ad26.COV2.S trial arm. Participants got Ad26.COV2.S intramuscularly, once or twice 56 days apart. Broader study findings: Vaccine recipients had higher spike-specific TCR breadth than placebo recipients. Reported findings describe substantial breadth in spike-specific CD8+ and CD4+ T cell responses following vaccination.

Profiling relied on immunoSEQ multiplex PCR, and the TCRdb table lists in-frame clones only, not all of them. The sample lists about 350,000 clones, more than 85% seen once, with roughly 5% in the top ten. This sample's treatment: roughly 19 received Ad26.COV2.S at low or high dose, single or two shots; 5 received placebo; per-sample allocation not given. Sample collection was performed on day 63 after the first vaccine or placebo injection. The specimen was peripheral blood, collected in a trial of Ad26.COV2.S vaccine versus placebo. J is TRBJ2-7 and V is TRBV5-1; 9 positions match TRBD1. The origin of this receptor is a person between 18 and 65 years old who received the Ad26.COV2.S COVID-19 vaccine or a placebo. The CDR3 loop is CASSRGTGSHEQYF. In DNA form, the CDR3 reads TGCGCCAGCAGCCGAGGGACAGGGTCACACGAGCAGTACTTC.